A single T cell receptor beta chain is shown here with its context. Measured with immunoSEQ multiplex PCR; TCRdb has only the in-frame clones, and not every one. This sample has tens of thousands of clones; around 92% occur once, and the top ten carry 2% to 2.5%. This sample was included in a study of T cell changes during pregnancy in multiple sclerosis. The sequence was obtained from a female donor with multiple sclerosis, enrolled in a pregnancy study. The source was peripheral blood, collected after pregnancy.

Here the CDR3 reads CASSLPDGSSYNSPLHF. CDR3 nucleotide sequence: TGTGCCAGCAGCCTCCCGGACGGGAGCTCCTATAATTCACCCCTCCACTTT. The chain links TRBV9 to TRBJ1-6; D call uncertain. This CDR3 comprises 17 residues. Germline V gene sequence: CDR1 SGDLS, CDR2 YYNGEE. V dropped 4 bases and J dropped 0 bases, with 14 bases sitting between them.